The T cell receptor (beta chain) described here comes from a study of sequential checkpoint blockade in melanoma. Study context: After both sequences, patients received maintenance nivolumab.

Sequencing was performed with immunoSEQ multiplex PCR; in TCRdb, only in-frame clones are kept and a portion is missing. Of tens of thousands of clones detected, roughly 81% appear once; the ten largest clones hold around 5.8%. The germline V gene encodes CDR1 SGHNT and CDR2 YYREEE (reference sequence). This CDR3 has 14 amino acids. The V gene lost 0 bases and the J gene lost 6 bases, with 12 bases spanning the gap. Treatment specified: randomized to nivolumab then ipilimumab (arm A) or the reverse (arm B). No patient had prior DNA-damaging chemotherapy. From thawed PBMCs, live CD3+CD8+ cells negative for CD19 and CD56 were sorted.

This clonotype originated in a human donor with melanoma. Here the sequenced sample was CD8+ T cells sorted from blood (inferred from file names), taken from a patient given nivolumab and ipilimumab in sequence. The chain uses TRBV5-4 and TRBJ1-1; D is unclear. This CDR3 reads CASSLAGDLAEAFF. The CDR3 DNA follows: TGTGCCAGCAGCTTGGCCGGAGATCTCGCTGAAGCTTTCTTT.